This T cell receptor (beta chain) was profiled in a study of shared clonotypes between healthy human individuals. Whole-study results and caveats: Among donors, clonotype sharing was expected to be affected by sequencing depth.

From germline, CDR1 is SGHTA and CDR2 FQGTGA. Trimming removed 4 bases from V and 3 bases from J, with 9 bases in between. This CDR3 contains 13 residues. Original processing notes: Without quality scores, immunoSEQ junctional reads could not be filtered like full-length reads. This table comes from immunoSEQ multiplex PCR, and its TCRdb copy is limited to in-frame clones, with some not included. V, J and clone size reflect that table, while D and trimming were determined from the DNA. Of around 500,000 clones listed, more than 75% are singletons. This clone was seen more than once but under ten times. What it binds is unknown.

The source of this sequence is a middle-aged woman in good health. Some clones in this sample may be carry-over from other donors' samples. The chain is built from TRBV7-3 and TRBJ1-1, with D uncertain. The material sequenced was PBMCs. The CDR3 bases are TGTGCCAGCAGCTACACCCGGGACACTGAAGCTTTCTTT. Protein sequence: CASSYTRDTEAFF. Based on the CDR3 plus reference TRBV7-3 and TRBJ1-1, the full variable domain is GAGVSQTPSNKVTEKGKYVELRCDPISGHTALYWYRQSLGQGPEFLIYFQGTGAADDSGLPNDRFFAVRPEGSVSTLKIQRTERGDSAVYLCASSYTRDTEAFFGQGTRLTVV.